The following is a TCR beta chain sequence with its context. These data originate in a study of regulatory T cells in long-lasting Graves disease. iRepertoire HTBI primers and Arm-PCR of CDR3 regions built TCR beta libraries. A single record per CDR3 protein comes from TCRdb applying MiXCR to the multiplex PCR reads. The sample lists a few hundred thousand distinct CDR3 sequences, 15% to 20% occurring once. The CDR3 is 15 residues long. V trimming: 5 bases; J trimming: 2 bases; junction bases outside the gene matches: 4. CDR1 and CDR2 (germline): SSHAT, FNYEAQ (reference sequence). This sample's time point: newly diagnosed GD, antithyroid drugs for less than 3 months. Making the TCR library involved RNA that had been extracted from PBMCs. These same data were also listed under a study on T cells in Graves' hyperthyroidism and ophthalmopathy.

The clonotype originates from a man aged 40-55 years with Graves disease. The gene calls are TRBV7-7 and TRBJ2-1, with TRBD1 matching over 9 bases. Specimen: peripheral blood mononuclear cells (PBMCs), collected at new diagnosis, from a patient treated with antithyroid drugs. The CDR3 sequence: CASSETGGAYNEQFF. The CDR3 coding sequence is TGTGCCAGCAGCGAAACAGGGGGCGCCTACAATGAGCAGTTCTTC.